The clone carrying this TCR beta chain was recorded many times. TCRdb used MiXCR to call clones anew from the PCR reads. The data hold about 41,000 clones, with more than 9.5% observed a single time. The data belong to a study of metastatic and nonmetastatic thyroid tumors. Losses at the gene ends were 4 bases for V and 9 bases for J; bases not matched to a gene: 9. CDR1 and CDR2 from the germline V gene are SGHRS and YFSETQ. This CDR3 region has 15 residues. No patient had received any treatment before thyroid surgery. Sample: blood. The receptor was derived from a female donor with papillary thyroid cancer or a benign thyroid nodule (not recorded which). Some clones in this sample may be carry-over from other donors' samples. This chain joins TRBV5-1 and TRBJ1-6; TRBD1 matches 8 bases. CDR3 loop: CASSPGAGGLSPLHF. The CDR3, as DNA: TGCGCCAGCAGCCCTGGGGCAGGGGGCCTTTCACCCCTCCACTTT.